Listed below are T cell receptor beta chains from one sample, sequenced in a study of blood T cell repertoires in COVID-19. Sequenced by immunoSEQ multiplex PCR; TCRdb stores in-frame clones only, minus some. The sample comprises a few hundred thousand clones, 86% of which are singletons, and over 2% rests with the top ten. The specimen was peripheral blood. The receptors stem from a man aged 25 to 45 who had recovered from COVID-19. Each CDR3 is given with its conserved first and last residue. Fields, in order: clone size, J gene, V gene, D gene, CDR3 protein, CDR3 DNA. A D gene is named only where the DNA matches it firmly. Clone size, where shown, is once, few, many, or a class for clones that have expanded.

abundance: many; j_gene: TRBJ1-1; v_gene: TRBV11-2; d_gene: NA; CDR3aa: CASSSPRKPPTEAFF; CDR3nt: TGTGCCAGCAGCTCCCCCCGTAAGCCACCCACTGAAGCTTTCTTT
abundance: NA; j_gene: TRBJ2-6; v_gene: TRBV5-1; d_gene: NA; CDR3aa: CASSLAVTGANVLTF; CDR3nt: TGCGCCAGCAGCTTGGCGGTGACTGGGGCCAACGTCCTGACTTTC
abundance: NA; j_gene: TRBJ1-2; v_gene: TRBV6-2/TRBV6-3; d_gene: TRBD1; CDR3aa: CASSYQWTGGGYTF; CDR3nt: TGTGCCAGCAGTTACCAATGGACAGGGGGGGGCTACACCTTC
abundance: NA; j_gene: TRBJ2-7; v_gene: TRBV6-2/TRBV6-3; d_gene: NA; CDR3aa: CASSGGNYEQYF; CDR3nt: TGTGCCAGCAGTGGGGGGAACTACGAGCAGTACTTC
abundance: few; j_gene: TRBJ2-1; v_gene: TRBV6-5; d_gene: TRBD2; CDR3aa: CASSRTSGGARQFF; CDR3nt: TGTGCCAGCAGTAGGACTAGCGGGGGGGCAAGGCAGTTCTTC
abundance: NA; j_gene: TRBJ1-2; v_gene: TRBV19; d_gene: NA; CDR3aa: CASFSYGYTF; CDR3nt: TGTGCCAGTTTCTCCTATGGCTACACCTTC
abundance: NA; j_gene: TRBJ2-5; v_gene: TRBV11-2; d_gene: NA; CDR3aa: CASSPVAIETQYF; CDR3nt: TGTGCCAGCAGCCCTGTAGCGATAGAGACCCAGTACTTC
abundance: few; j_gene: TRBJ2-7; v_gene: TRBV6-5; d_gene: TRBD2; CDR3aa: CASSYESGGASYEQYF; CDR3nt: TGTGCCAGCAGTTACGAAAGCGGGGGGGCCTCCTACGAGCAGTACTTC
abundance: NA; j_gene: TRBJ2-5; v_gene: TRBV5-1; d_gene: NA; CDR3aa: CASSPVVETQYF; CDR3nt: TGCGCCAGCAGCCCAGTTGTTGAGACCCAGTACTTC
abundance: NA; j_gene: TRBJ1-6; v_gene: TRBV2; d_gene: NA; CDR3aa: CAISLKQGIDNSPLHF; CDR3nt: TGTGCCATCTCCTTAAAACAGGGAATTGACAATTCACCCCTCCACTTT
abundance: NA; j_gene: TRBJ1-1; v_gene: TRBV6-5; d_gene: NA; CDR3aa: CASRVTVNTEAFF; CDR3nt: TGTGCCAGCAGGGTCACAGTGAACACTGAAGCTTTCTTT
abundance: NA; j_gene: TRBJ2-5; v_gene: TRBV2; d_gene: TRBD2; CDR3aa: CARREFLAGAGRETQYF; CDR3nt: TGTGCCAGGCGGGAGTTCTTAGCGGGGGCGGGGAGAGAGACCCAGTACTTC
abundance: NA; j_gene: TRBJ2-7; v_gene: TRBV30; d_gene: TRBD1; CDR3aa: CAWSRQGGGAQYF; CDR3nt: TGTGCCTGGTCAAGACAGGGGGGAGGTGCGCAGTACTTC
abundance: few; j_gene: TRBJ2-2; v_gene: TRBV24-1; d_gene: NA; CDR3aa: CATSHRPGANTGELFF; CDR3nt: TGTGCCACCAGTCATAGGCCAGGGGCGAACACCGGGGAGCTGTTTTTT
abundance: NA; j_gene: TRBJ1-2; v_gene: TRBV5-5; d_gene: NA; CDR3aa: CASSLGAGDIAHGYTF; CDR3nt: TGTGCCAGCAGCTTAGGCGCAGGGGACATCGCTCATGGCTACACCTTC
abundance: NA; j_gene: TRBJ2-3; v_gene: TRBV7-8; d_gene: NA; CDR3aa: CASSGLTGVADTQYF; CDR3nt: TGTGCCAGCAGCGGTCTAACGGGGGTTGCAGATACGCAGTATTTT
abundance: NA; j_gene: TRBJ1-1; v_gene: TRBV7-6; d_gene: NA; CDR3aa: CASGQPNTEAFF; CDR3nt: TGTGCCAGCGGACAGCCGAACACTGAAGCTTTCTTT
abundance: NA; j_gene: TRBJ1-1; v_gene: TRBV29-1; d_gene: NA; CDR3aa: CSVDITRTEAFF; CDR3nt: TGCAGCGTTGATATAACTCGCACTGAAGCTTTCTTT
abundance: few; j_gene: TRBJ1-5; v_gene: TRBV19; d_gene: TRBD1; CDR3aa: CASTDRVVLGNQPQHF; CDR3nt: TGTGCCAGTACCGACAGGGTAGTATTAGGCAATCAGCCCCAGCATTTT
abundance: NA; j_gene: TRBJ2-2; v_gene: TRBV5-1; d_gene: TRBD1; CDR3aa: CASNLDGDRGTGELFF; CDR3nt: TGCGCCAGCAACTTGGATGGGGACAGGGGCACCGGGGAGCTGTTTTTT
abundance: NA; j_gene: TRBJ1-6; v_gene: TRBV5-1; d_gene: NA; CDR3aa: CASSLDSSYNSPLHF; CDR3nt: TGCGCCAGCAGCTTGGACAGCTCCTATAATTCACCCCTCCACTTT
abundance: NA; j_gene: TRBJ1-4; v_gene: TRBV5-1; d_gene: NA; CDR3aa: CASSLAGTQGEKLFF; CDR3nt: TGCGCCAGCAGCTTGGCCGGGACCCAGGGGGAAAAACTGTTTTTT
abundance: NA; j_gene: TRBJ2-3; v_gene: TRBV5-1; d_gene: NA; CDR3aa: CASSFGGLIMDTQYF; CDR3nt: TGCGCCAGCAGCTTCGGGGGGCTTATTATGGATACGCAGTATTTT
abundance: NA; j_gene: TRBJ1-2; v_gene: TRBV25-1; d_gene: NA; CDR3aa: CASSGRAEGGYTF; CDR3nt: TGTGCCAGCAGTGGACGGGCGGAGGGTGGCTACACCTTC
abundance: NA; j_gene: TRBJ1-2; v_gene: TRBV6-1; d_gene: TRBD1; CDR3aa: CASSEGGQGLIVGYTF; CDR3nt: TGTGCCAGCAGTGAAGGGGGACAGGGGCTTATAGTTGGCTACACCTTC
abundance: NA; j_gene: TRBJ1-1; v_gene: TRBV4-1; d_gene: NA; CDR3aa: CASSPRQPSGTEAFF; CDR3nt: TGCGCCAGCAGCCCCCGTCAACCCTCGGGCACTGAAGCTTTCTTT
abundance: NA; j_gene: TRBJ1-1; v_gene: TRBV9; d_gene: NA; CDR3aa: CASSVNWRTPVGRNTEAFF; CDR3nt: TGTGCCAGCAGCGTAAATTGGCGAACGCCCGTCGGGAGGAACACTGAAGCTTTCTTT
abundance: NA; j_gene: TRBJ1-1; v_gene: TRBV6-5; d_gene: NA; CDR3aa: CASSLDRNTEAFF; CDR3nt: TGTGCCAGCAGCCTGGACAGGAACACTGAAGCTTTCTTT
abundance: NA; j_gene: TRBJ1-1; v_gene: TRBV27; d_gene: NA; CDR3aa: CASSPGWGNTEAFF; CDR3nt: TGTGCCAGCAGTCCGGGGTGGGGGAACACTGAAGCTTTCTTT
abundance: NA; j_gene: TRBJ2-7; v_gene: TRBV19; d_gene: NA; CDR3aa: CASSITGPTYEQYF; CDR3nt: TGTGCCAGTAGTATAACTGGGCCGACCTACGAGCAGTACTTC
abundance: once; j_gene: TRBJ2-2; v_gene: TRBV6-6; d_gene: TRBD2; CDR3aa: CASSTSGGGLFF; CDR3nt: TGTGCCAGCAGTACTAGCGGGGGCGGTCTGTTTTTT